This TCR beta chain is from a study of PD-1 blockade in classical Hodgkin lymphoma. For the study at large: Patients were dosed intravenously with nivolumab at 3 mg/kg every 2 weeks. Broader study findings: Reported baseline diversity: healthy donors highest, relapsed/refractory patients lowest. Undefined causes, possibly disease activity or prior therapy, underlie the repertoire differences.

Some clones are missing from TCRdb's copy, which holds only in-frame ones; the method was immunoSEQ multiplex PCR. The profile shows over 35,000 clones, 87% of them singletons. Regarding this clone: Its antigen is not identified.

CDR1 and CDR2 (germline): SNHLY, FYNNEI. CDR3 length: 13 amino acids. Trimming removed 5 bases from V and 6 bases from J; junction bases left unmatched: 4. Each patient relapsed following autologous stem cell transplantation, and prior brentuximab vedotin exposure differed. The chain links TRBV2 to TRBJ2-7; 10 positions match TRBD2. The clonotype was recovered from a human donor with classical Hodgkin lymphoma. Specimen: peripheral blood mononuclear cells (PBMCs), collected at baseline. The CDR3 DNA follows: TGTGCCAGCAGTACTAGCGGGGTTCTCGAGCAGTACTTC. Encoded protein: CASSTSGVLEQYF.